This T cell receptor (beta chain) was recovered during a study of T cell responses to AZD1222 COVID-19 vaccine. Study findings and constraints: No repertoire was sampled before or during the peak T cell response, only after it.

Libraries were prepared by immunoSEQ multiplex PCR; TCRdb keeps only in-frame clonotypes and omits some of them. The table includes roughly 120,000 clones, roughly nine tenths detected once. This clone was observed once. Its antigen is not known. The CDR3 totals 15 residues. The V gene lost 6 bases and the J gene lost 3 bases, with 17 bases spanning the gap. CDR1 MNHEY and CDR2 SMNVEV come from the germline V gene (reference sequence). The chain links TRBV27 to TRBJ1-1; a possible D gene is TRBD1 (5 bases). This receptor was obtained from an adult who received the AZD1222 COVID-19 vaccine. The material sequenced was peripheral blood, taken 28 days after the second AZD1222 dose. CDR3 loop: CASSLTTGSHTEAFF. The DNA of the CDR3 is TGTGCCAGCAGCCTTACTACAGGATCCCACACTGAAGCTTTCTTT.